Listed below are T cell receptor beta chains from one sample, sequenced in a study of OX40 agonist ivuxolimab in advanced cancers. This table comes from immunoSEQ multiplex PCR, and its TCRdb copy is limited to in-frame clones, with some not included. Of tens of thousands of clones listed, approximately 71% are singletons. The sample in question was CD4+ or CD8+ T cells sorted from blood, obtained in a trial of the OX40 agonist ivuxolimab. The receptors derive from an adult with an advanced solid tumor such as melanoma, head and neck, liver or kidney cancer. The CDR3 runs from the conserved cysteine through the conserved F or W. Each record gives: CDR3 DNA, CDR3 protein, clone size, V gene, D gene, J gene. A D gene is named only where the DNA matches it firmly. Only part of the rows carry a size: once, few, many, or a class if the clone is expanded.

cdr3_nt: TGTGCCAGCTCAACCCTCTCGGCGGGAGGAAGCACAGATACGCAGTATTTT
cdr3_aa: CASSTLSAGGSTDTQYF
clone_size: NA
v_call: TRBV18
d_call: TRBD2
j_call: TRBJ2-3

cdr3_nt: TGTGCCATCAAAATTGGCGGGGACGGATCCCCCGAGCAGTACTTC
cdr3_aa: CAIKIGGDGSPEQYF
clone_size: NA
v_call: TRBV10-3
d_call: NA
j_call: TRBJ2-7

cdr3_nt: TGTGCCAGCAGCTTTAAGGGCTCCTACGAGCAGTACTTC
cdr3_aa: CASSFKGSYEQYF
clone_size: NA
v_call: TRBV5-4
d_call: NA
j_call: TRBJ2-7

cdr3_nt: TGTGCCAGCAGCTTGTTAACACCCTCGGACACAGATACGCAGTATTTT
cdr3_aa: CASSLLTPSDTDTQYF
clone_size: NA
v_call: TRBV5-6
d_call: NA
j_call: TRBJ2-3

cdr3_nt: TGCGCCAGCAGCCAAGTCCCCGGCTACGAGCAGTACTTC
cdr3_aa: CASSQVPGYEQYF
clone_size: NA
v_call: TRBV4-3
d_call: NA
j_call: TRBJ2-7

cdr3_nt: TGTGCCAGCAGTTCCGCCTACGAGCAGTACTTC
cdr3_aa: CASSSAYEQYF
clone_size: NA
v_call: TRBV28
d_call: NA
j_call: TRBJ2-7

cdr3_nt: TGTGCCAGCAGCTTACAAGGGGGCAATCAGCCCCAGCATTTT
cdr3_aa: CASSLQGGNQPQHF
clone_size: NA
v_call: TRBV6-6
d_call: NA
j_call: TRBJ1-5

cdr3_nt: TGTGCCAGCAGCGGTCCTTATGGCTACACCTTC
cdr3_aa: CASSGPYGYTF
clone_size: few
v_call: TRBV28
d_call: NA
j_call: TRBJ1-2

cdr3_nt: TGTGCCATTAAGAGGGAAGGCAGTCAAGAGACCCAGTACTTC
cdr3_aa: CAIKREGSQETQYF
clone_size: NA
v_call: TRBV10-3
d_call: NA
j_call: TRBJ2-5

cdr3_nt: TGTGCCAGCAGCAATCCTGGGTCTTCAGGGGGCAATACCGGGGAGCTGTTTTTT
cdr3_aa: CASSNPGSSGGNTGELFF
clone_size: few
v_call: TRBV5-8
d_call: TRBD1
j_call: TRBJ2-2

cdr3_nt: TGTGCCAGCAGCGCCCAGCTAGCGGGAGCGCGGGAGACCCAGTACTTC
cdr3_aa: CASSAQLAGARETQYF
clone_size: NA
v_call: TRBV9
d_call: TRBD2
j_call: TRBJ2-5

cdr3_nt: TGTGCCAGCAGTACACGAACCGGGACTTTTGCGGAAGCTTTCTTT
cdr3_aa: CASSTRTGTFAEAFF
clone_size: NA
v_call: TRBV6-5
d_call: NA
j_call: TRBJ1-1

cdr3_nt: TGTGCCAGCAGTTGGACAGCTCAATCAGGCAAAAACATTCAGTACTTC
cdr3_aa: CASSWTAQSGKNIQYF
clone_size: few
v_call: TRBV6-5
d_call: NA
j_call: TRBJ2-4

cdr3_nt: TGTGCCAGCAGTTTACAGGGACTCCCGCGCTACACCTTC
cdr3_aa: CASSLQGLPRYTF
clone_size: NA
v_call: TRBV28
d_call: NA
j_call: TRBJ1-2

cdr3_nt: TGTGCCAGCAGAGGACAGGGAGGTGGAAACACCATATATTTT
cdr3_aa: CASRGQGGGNTIYF
clone_size: NA
v_call: TRBV28
d_call: TRBD1
j_call: TRBJ1-3

cdr3_nt: TGTGCCAGCGACCAGGGATCGGTGGGTCCCCAGCATTTT
cdr3_aa: CASDQGSVGPQHF
clone_size: NA
v_call: TRBV6-1
d_call: NA
j_call: TRBJ1-5

cdr3_nt: TGTGCCAGCGGGAGGACAGGGGATAATTCACCCCTCCACTTT
cdr3_aa: CASGRTGDNSPLHF
clone_size: NA
v_call: TRBV6-5
d_call: TRBD1
j_call: TRBJ1-6

cdr3_nt: TGTGCCAGCAGCTTTTCGATCAGGGGGCGCACTGAAGCTTTCTTT
cdr3_aa: CASSFSIRGRTEAFF
clone_size: NA
v_call: TRBV5-4
d_call: TRBD1
j_call: TRBJ1-1

cdr3_nt: TGTGCCAGCAGCTTACAAGAGACCCAGTACTTC
cdr3_aa: CASSLQETQYF
clone_size: once
v_call: TRBV5-8
d_call: NA
j_call: TRBJ2-5

cdr3_nt: TGCGCCAGCAGCTCCGGACAGGGTGGAGATACGCAGTATTTT
cdr3_aa: CASSSGQGGDTQYF
clone_size: NA
v_call: TRBV5-1
d_call: TRBD1
j_call: TRBJ2-3

cdr3_nt: TGTGCCAGCAGCTCCCCCCGGGCAGGGGAAGCTTTCTTT
cdr3_aa: CASSSPRAGEAFF
clone_size: NA
v_call: TRBV11-2
d_call: NA
j_call: TRBJ1-1

cdr3_nt: TGTGCCAGCAGCCTAGGCGGACTCCCCTCGTACGAGCAGTACTTC
cdr3_aa: CASSLGGLPSYEQYF
clone_size: NA
v_call: TRBV11-1
d_call: NA
j_call: TRBJ2-7

cdr3_nt: TGTGCCAGCAGCGCGAGTCAGGGGGGGATTAATGAGCAGTTCTTC
cdr3_aa: CASSASQGGINEQFF
clone_size: NA
v_call: TRBV28
d_call: NA
j_call: TRBJ2-1

cdr3_nt: TGCAGCGTTGAAGCGTTTGAAAAACTGTTTTTT
cdr3_aa: CSVEAFEKLFF
clone_size: NA
v_call: TRBV29-1
d_call: NA
j_call: TRBJ1-4

cdr3_nt: TGTGCCAGCAGCTTGGACACCTACGAGCAGTACTTC
cdr3_aa: CASSLDTYEQYF
clone_size: NA
v_call: TRBV6-1
d_call: NA
j_call: TRBJ2-7

cdr3_nt: TGTGCCAGCAGCTTTCAGGGGCCAGGTCAGCCCCAGCATTTT
cdr3_aa: CASSFQGPGQPQHF
clone_size: NA
v_call: TRBV5-4
d_call: NA
j_call: TRBJ1-5

cdr3_nt: TGTGCCAGCAGTTTGAAGGACTACAATGAGCAGTTCTTC
cdr3_aa: CASSLKDYNEQFF
clone_size: NA
v_call: TRBV27
d_call: NA
j_call: TRBJ2-1

cdr3_nt: TGTGCCAGCAGCTTAGCAACAAGACTAGCGGGAGCAGAGCAGTTCTTC
cdr3_aa: CASSLATRLAGAEQFF
clone_size: NA
v_call: TRBV11-2
d_call: TRBD2
j_call: TRBJ2-1

cdr3_nt: TGTGCCAGCAGCTTGGGGGACAGCCCAAATGAAAAACTGTTTTTT
cdr3_aa: CASSLGDSPNEKLFF
clone_size: NA
v_call: TRBV5-5
d_call: TRBD1
j_call: TRBJ1-4

cdr3_nt: TGTGCCATCAGTGAGAGGGGTGCGGACACTGAAGCTTTCTTT
cdr3_aa: CAISERGADTEAFF
clone_size: NA
v_call: TRBV10-3
d_call: NA
j_call: TRBJ1-1

cdr3_nt: TGTGCCAGCAGTTTAGGGGGGATAGAGACCCAGTACTTC
cdr3_aa: CASSLGGIETQYF
clone_size: NA
v_call: TRBV28
d_call: NA
j_call: TRBJ2-5

cdr3_nt: TGTGCCTGGAGTGCGGGACAGACCTACGAGCAGTACTTC
cdr3_aa: CAWSAGQTYEQYF
clone_size: few
v_call: TRBV30
d_call: TRBD1
j_call: TRBJ2-7

cdr3_nt: TGTGCCAGCTCACCCGCCGGGGGAACCTACGAGCAGTACTTC
cdr3_aa: CASSPAGGTYEQYF
clone_size: once
v_call: TRBV18
d_call: NA
j_call: TRBJ2-7

cdr3_nt: TGTGCCAGCAGTTCCTCCTACGAGCAGTACTTC
cdr3_aa: CASSSSYEQYF
clone_size: few
v_call: TRBV27
d_call: NA
j_call: TRBJ2-7

cdr3_nt: TGCGCCAGCAGTCGGGACTCGCGCACAGATACGCAGTATTTT
cdr3_aa: CASSRDSRTDTQYF
clone_size: NA
v_call: TRBV10-1
d_call: NA
j_call: TRBJ2-3

cdr3_nt: TGCAGCGTTCGGGGAGGCAATGAGCAGTTCTTC
cdr3_aa: CSVRGGNEQFF
clone_size: NA
v_call: TRBV29-1
d_call: NA
j_call: TRBJ2-1

cdr3_nt: TGTGCCAGTAGTCCCCGGACTAGCGGCACAGATACGCAGTATTTT
cdr3_aa: CASSPRTSGTDTQYF
clone_size: NA
v_call: TRBV19
d_call: TRBD2
j_call: TRBJ2-3

cdr3_nt: TGCGCCAGCAGCTTGGCCTCCAGGGATTATGAAGCTTTCTTT
cdr3_aa: CASSLASRDYEAFF
clone_size: NA
v_call: TRBV5-1
d_call: NA
j_call: TRBJ1-1

cdr3_nt: TGTGCCAGCAGCACTACGGGACAGATTCGAAACACCATATATTTT
cdr3_aa: CASSTTGQIRNTIYF
clone_size: few
v_call: TRBV6-1
d_call: TRBD1
j_call: TRBJ1-3

cdr3_nt: TGCGCCAGCAGCTTCGAGGGAGGGGCCAAAAACATTCAGTACTTC
cdr3_aa: CASSFEGGAKNIQYF
clone_size: NA
v_call: TRBV5-1
d_call: TRBD2
j_call: TRBJ2-4

cdr3_nt: TGTGCCAGCAGCTCCTTACGCCCGACAACGGCCACTGAAGCTTTCTTT
cdr3_aa: CASSSLRPTTATEAFF
clone_size: NA
v_call: TRBV5-6
d_call: NA
j_call: TRBJ1-1

cdr3_nt: TGTGCCAGCAGCTTGAGACGCGAACAGCCCCAGCATTTT
cdr3_aa: CASSLRREQPQHF
clone_size: NA
v_call: TRBV5-4
d_call: NA
j_call: TRBJ1-5

cdr3_nt: TGTGCCAGCAGTTTTGAAGGACAGGGACTCTTCGAGCAGTACTTC
cdr3_aa: CASSFEGQGLFEQYF
clone_size: NA
v_call: TRBV27
d_call: TRBD1
j_call: TRBJ2-7

cdr3_nt: TGTGCCAGCAGTTTACCCGGGGTAGCGGGAGTTGATGAGCAGTTCTTC
cdr3_aa: CASSLPGVAGVDEQFF
clone_size: few
v_call: TRBV28
d_call: TRBD2
j_call: TRBJ2-1

cdr3_nt: TGTGCCAGCAGTGAAGGTAGGAGGACAGATACGCAGTATTTT
cdr3_aa: CASSEGRRTDTQYF
clone_size: NA
v_call: TRBV6-1
d_call: NA
j_call: TRBJ2-3

cdr3_nt: TGTGCCAGCAGCCCTGGGTTTACTAATGAAAAACTGTTTTTT
cdr3_aa: CASSPGFTNEKLFF
clone_size: NA
v_call: TRBV13
d_call: NA
j_call: TRBJ1-4

cdr3_nt: TGTGCCAGCTCACCTCGACAGGGGCAGGCAGATACGCAGTATTTT
cdr3_aa: CASSPRQGQADTQYF
clone_size: NA
v_call: TRBV18
d_call: TRBD1
j_call: TRBJ2-3

cdr3_nt: TGTGCCAGCAGTCCAACCGACAGGGGAAATGAGCAGTTCTTC
cdr3_aa: CASSPTDRGNEQFF
clone_size: NA
v_call: TRBV28
d_call: TRBD1
j_call: TRBJ2-1

cdr3_nt: TGTGCCAGCAGCCCTCGGGACAGGGGTAACACTGAAGCTTTCTTT
cdr3_aa: CASSPRDRGNTEAFF
clone_size: NA
v_call: TRBV9
d_call: TRBD1
j_call: TRBJ1-1

cdr3_nt: TGTGCCAGCAGCCCTCCACCATCCTCACGTCCGGGACAGGTCTATGGCTACACCTTC
cdr3_aa: CASSPPPSSRPGQVYGYTF
clone_size: NA
v_call: TRBV14
d_call: TRBD1
j_call: TRBJ1-2

cdr3_nt: TGTGCCAGCAGTTATAGACTCCGAAACAATGAGCAGTTCTTC
cdr3_aa: CASSYRLRNNEQFF
clone_size: NA
v_call: TRBV27
d_call: NA
j_call: TRBJ2-1

cdr3_nt: TGTGCCAGCAGGTTGACAGGGGCTATAGCTGAAGCTTTCTTT
cdr3_aa: CASRLTGAIAEAFF
clone_size: few
v_call: TRBV5-5
d_call: TRBD1
j_call: TRBJ1-1

cdr3_nt: TGTGCCAGCAGCTTTGGACAGGGGGCTAATGAAAAACTGTTTTTT
cdr3_aa: CASSFGQGANEKLFF
clone_size: NA
v_call: TRBV7-9
d_call: TRBD1
j_call: TRBJ1-4

cdr3_nt: TGTGCCAGCAGGAAGGACAGGGGGCCACTAAGGGGCACTGAAGCTTTCTTT
cdr3_aa: CASRKDRGPLRGTEAFF
clone_size: NA
v_call: TRBV28
d_call: TRBD1
j_call: TRBJ1-1

cdr3_nt: TGTGCCAGCAGCTTAGCGCCAAACGGGGGCCCGTACGAGCAGTACTTC
cdr3_aa: CASSLAPNGGPYEQYF
clone_size: NA
v_call: TRBV7-8
d_call: NA
j_call: TRBJ2-7